This T cell receptor beta chain was captured by sequencing in a study of blood T cell repertoires in COVID-19 (TCRdb year 2020). Notes on the research overall: Samples from collaborators originated in the United States, Italy and Spain and spanned both the acute and convalescent phases of COVID-19. The material from the prospective study consisted of cDNA or gDNA derived from T cells, B-cell-depleted T cells, or PBMCs. Deeply sampled blood TCRbeta repertoires from subjects exposed to, actively infected with, or recovered from COVID-19 were included in the dataset. The repertoires were released in a freely available public database intended as a resource for research on the immune response to SARS-CoV-2. The samples were drawn from two sources: the first 160 participants of the ongoing ImmuneRACE study, and 1,200 or so subjects contributed by 6 global collaborators. Sample metadata almost always included a de-identified subject ID, COVID-19 status, age in years and sex. Where available, HLA class I and class II types were taken from metadata supplied by the sample provider and were not determined by assay-based typing. On the study overall, not on this receptor specifically: How much clinical and demographic metadata was included differed by source and by participant, and the metadata was provided uncurated.

In regard to this clone: The antigen it binds to is not known. It has no much larger one-base neighbor in the sample; base qualities were not kept.

V is pared back by 0 bases and J by 0 bases, with 13 bases lying between the germline termini. The CDR3 spans 16 residues, from the cysteine through the phenylalanine. Only the CDR3 DNA is retained, 48 bases long and in frame from the first base. CDR1 SGDLS and CDR2 YYNGEE were looked up in the germline V gene. Participants in the prospective study were aged roughly 18 to 89 years, lived in some 24 United States geographic areas, and enrolled through a virtual design. Cohort assignment in the prospective study relied on participant-reported clinical history from a screening survey and a study questionnaire. Exposed participants had been in contact with someone with a PCR-confirmed or clinician-diagnosed COVID-19 case within 2 weeks of study entry. Mobile phlebotomists in the prospective study collected whole blood, serum and a nasopharyngeal or oropharyngeal swab from every participant. Participants in the prospective study had the option to provide additional blood draws and questionnaires over a roughly 2-month period. Before DNA extraction, prospective study blood samples were shipped either frozen or at room temperature.

The immunoSEQ Assay, a bias-controlled multiplex PCR, was used to amplify TCRbeta CDR3 regions from genomic DNA. Regarding the original processing steps: The number of nucleated cells in each sample was estimated by amplification of reference gene primers within the assay. Sequence reads were collapsed and filtered to measure the absolute abundance of every unique TCRbeta CDR3 rearrangement. Productive Simpson clonality was computed per sample as the square root of Simpson's diversity index over productive rearrangements. Held by TCRdb, this immuneACCESS table contains in-frame sequences only and omits some clones. Under half of the omission traces to an unresolved V gene where checked; the cause of the rest is unknown. V and J calls and clone size are copied from that table; D and trimming were computed from the DNA. For this sample there are 150,000 to 200,000 clones; approximately 80% appear just once. In total, the top ten clones hold approximately 14% of the sample.

The receptor comes from a man aged 55 to 70 who had been exposed to COVID-19. The V gene is TRBV9 and the J gene is TRBJ2-7, with a weak D call of TRBD1 (7 bases match). Sample: PBMCs or T cells enriched from blood (not recorded which). The CDR3 reads CASSVGNRGGSYEQYF. The sequenced DNA is TGTGCCAGCAGCGTAGGCAACAGGGGAGGCTCCTACGAGCAGTACTTC.